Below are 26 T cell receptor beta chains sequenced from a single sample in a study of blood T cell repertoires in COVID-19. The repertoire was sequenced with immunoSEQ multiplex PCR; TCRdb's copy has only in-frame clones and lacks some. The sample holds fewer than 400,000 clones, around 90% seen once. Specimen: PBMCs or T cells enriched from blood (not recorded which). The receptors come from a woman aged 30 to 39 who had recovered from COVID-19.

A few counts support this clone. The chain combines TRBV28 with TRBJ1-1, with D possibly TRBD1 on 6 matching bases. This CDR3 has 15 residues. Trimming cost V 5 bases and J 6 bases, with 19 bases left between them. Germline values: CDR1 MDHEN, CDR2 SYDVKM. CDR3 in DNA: TGTGCCAGCAGTCTGTCGACAGGAGCCGGCTCTGAAGCTTTCTTT. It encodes CASSLSTGAGSEAFF.

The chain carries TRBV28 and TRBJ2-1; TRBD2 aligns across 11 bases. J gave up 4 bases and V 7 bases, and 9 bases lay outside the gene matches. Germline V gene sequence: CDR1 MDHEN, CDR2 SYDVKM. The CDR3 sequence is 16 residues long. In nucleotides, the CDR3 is TGTGCCAGCACCCCCTATAGCGGGGGGGCATACAATGAGCAGTTCTTC. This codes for CASTPYSGGAYNEQFF.

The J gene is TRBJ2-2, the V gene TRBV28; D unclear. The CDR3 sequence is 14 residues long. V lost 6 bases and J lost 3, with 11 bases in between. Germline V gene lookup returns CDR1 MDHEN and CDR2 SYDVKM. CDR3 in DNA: TGTGCCAGCAGCCCTTCCCGGTACACCGGGGAGCTGTTTTTT. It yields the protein CASSPSRYTGELFF.

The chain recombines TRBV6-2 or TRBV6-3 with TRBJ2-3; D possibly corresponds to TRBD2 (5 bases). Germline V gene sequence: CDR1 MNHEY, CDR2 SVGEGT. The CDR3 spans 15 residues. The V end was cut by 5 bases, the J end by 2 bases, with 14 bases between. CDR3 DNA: TGTGCCAGCAGTACCCTGGGGAGACTCACAGATACGCAGTATTTT. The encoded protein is CASSTLGRLTDTQYF.

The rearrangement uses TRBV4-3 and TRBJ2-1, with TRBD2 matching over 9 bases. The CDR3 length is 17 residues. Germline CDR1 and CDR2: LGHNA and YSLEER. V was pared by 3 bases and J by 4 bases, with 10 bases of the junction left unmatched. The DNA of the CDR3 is TGCGCCAGCAGCCAGACTTACCTTACTAGCGGGTACAATGAGCAGTTCTTC. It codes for CASSQTYLTSGYNEQFF.

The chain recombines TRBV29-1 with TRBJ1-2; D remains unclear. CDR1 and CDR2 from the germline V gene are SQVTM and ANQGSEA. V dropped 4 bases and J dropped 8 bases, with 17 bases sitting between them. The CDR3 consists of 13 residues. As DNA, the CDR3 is TGCAGCGTTGCTTCATTCCGGGAGGAGGGCTACACCTTC. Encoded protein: CSVASFREEGYTF.

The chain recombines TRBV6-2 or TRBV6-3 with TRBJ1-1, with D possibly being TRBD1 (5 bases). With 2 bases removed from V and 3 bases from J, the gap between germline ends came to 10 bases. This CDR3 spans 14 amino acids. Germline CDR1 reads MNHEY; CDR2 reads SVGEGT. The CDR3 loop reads CASSYNRRHTEAFF. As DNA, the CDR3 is TGTGCCAGCAGTTACAACAGGCGTCACACTGAAGCTTTCTTT.

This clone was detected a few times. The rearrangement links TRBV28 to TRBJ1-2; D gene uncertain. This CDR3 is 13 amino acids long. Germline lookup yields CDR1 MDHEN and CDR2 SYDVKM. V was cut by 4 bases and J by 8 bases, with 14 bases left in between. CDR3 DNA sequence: TGTGCCAGCAGTTCTGGGGAGGGTAGGGGCTACACCTTC. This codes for CASSSGEGRGYTF.

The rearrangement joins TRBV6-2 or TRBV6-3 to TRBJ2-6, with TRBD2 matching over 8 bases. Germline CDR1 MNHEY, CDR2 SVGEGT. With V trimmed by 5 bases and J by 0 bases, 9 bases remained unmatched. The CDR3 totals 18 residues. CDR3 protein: CASSPAGGGGSGANVLTF. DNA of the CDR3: TGTGCCAGCAGTCCGGCCGGGGGGGGAGGCTCTGGGGCCAACGTCCTGACTTTC.

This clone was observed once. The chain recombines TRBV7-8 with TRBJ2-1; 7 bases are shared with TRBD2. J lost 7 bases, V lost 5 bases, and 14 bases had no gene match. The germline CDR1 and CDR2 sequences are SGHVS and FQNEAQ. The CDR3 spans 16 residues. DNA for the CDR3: TGTGCCAGCAGCATCAACCGGGACTACTTTCAGAATGAGCAGTTCTTC. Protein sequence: CASSINRDYFQNEQFF.

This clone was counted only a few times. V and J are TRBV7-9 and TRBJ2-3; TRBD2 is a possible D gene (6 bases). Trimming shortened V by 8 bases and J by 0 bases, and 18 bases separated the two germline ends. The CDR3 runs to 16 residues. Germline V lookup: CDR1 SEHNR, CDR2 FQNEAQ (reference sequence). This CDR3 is CASSIGLALSTDTQYF. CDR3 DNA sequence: TGTGCCAGCTCAATCGGTCTAGCGCTGAGCACAGATACGCAGTATTTT.

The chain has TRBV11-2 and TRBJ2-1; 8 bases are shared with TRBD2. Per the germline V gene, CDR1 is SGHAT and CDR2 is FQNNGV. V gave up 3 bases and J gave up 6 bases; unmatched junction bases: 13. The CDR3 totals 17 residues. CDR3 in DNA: TGTGCCAGCAGCTTGTACGGGAGGGGACGCCAGATCAATGAGCAGTTCTTC. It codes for CASSLYGRGRQINEQFF.

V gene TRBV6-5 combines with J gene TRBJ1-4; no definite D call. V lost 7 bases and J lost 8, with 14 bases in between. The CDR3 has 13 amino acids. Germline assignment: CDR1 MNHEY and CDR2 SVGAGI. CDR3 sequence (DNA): TGTGCCAGCAAAAATACTAGGAAGGAAAAACTGTTTTTT. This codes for CASKNTRKEKLFF.

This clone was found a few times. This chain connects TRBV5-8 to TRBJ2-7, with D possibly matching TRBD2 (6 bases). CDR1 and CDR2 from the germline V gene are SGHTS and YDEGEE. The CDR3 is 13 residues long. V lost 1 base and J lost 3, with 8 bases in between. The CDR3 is CASSLRRGYEQYF. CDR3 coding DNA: TGTGCCAGCAGCTTGAGGCGGGGCTACGAGCAGTACTTC.

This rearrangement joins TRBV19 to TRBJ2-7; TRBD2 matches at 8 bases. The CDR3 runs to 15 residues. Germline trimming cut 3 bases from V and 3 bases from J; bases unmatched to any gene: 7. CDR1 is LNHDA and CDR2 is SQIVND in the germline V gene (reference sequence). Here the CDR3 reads CASSMRAGVNYEQYF. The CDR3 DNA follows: TGTGCCAGTAGTATGAGAGCGGGAGTCAACTACGAGCAGTACTTC.

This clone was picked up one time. Written as DNA, the CDR3 is TGTGCCACCAGTGATCCCTCTAGCGGGAGGCTTGGAGAGCAGTACTTC. It encodes CATSDPSSGRLGEQYF. V and J are TRBV24-1 and TRBJ2-7; TRBD2 matches 11 bases. After removal of 3 bases from V and 7 bases from J, the junction contained 10 bases not matched to a gene. The CDR3 is 16 amino acids. Germline CDR1 is KGHDR and CDR2 is SFDVKD.

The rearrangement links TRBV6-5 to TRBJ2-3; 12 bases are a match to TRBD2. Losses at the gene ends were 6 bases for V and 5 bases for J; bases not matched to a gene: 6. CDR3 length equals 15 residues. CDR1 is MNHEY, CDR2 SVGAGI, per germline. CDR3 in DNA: TGTGCCAGCAGGGGCCGACTAGCGGGAGAAGATACGCAGTATTTT. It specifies CASRGRLAGEDTQYF.

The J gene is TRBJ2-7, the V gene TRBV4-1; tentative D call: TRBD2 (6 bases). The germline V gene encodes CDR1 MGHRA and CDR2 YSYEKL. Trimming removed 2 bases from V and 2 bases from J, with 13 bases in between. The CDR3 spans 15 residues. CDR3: CASSQRLEKPYEQYF. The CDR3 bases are TGCGCCAGCAGCCAAAGACTAGAGAAACCCTACGAGCAGTACTTC.

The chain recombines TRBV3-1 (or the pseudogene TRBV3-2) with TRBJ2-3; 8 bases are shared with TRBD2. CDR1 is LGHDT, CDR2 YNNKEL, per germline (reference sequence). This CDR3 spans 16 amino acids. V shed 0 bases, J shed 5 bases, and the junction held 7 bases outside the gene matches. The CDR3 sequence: CASSQEEAGDVDTQYF. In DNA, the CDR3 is TGTGCCAGCAGCCAAGAAGAAGCGGGAGACGTAGATACGCAGTATTTT.

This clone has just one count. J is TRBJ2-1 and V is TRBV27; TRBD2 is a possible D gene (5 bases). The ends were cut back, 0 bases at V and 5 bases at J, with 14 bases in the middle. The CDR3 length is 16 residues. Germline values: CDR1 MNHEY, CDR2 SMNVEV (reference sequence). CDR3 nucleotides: TGTGCCAGCAGTTTATCGATAGCGCTCGCTCACAATGAGCAGTTCTTC. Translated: CASSLSIALAHNEQFF.

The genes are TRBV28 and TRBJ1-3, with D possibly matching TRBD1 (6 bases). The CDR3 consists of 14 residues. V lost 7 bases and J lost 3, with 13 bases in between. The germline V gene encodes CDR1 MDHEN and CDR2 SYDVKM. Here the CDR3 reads CASTVTGFGNTIYF. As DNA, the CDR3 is TGTGCCAGCACCGTAACAGGGTTTGGAAACACCATATATTTT.

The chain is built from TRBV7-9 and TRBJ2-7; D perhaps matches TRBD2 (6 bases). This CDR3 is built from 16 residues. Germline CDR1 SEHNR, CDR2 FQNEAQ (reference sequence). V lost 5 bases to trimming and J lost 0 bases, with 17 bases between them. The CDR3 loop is CASSPPEGTASYEQYF. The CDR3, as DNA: TGTGCCAGCAGCCCCCCGGAGGGCACCGCCTCCTACGAGCAGTACTTC. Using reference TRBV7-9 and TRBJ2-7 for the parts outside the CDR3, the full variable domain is DTGVSQNPRHKITKRGQNVTFRCDPISEHNRLYWYRQTLGQGPEFLTYFQNEAQLEKSRLLSDRFSAERPKGSFSTLEIQRTEQGDSAMYLCASSPPEGTASYEQYFGPGTRLTVT.

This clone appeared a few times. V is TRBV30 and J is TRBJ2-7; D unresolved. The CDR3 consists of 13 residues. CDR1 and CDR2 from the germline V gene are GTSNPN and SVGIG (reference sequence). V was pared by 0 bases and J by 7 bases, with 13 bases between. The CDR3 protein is CAWSVRPRREQYF. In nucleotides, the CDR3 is TGTGCCTGGAGTGTCAGGCCTCGTCGGGAGCAGTACTTC.

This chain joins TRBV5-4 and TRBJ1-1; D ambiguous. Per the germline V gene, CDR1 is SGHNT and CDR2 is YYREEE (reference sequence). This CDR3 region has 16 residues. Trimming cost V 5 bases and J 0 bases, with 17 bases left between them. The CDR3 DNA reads TGTGCCAGCAGTCCGGGTGGTAGGCCTATGAACACTGAAGCTTTCTTT. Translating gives CASSPGGRPMNTEAFF.

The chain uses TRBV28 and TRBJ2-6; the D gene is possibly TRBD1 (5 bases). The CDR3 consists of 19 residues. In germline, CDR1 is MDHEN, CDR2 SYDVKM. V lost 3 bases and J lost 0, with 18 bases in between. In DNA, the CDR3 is TGTGCCAGCAGTTTTGGAACGCAGGGTATCTACTCTGGGGCCAACGTCCTGACTTTC. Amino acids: CASSFGTQGIYSGANVLTF.

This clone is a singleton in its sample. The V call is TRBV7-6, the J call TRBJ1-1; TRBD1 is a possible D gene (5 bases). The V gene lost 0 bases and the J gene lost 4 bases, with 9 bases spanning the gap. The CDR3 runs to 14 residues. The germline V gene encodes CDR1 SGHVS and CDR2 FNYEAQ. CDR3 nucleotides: TGTGCCAGCAGCTTAGCGGCGGGGGGCACTGAAGCTTTCTTT. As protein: CASSLAAGGTEAFF.